The source of this T cell receptor (beta chain) is a study of T cell changes during pregnancy in multiple sclerosis. The protocol was immunoSEQ multiplex PCR, while the TCRdb copy is restricted to in-frame clones and leaves out a portion. The table includes approximately 90,000 clones, roughly 92% detected once. The TCR originated in a female donor with multiple sclerosis, enrolled in a pregnancy study. Material: peripheral blood, obtained after pregnancy.

CDR3 sequence reads: CSEALTVNTEAFF. The CDR3 DNA sequence: TGCAGCGAAGCACTGACAGTGAACACTGAAGCTTTCTTT. The chain couples TRBV29-1 to TRBJ1-1; the D gene is possibly TRBD1 (5 bases). Germline V lookup: CDR1 SQVTM, CDR2 ANQGSEA. This CDR3 has 13 residues. The V end lost 7 bases, the J end lost 0 bases, and 12 bases lay between the germline ends.